This TCR beta chain derives from a study of T cells after yellow fever vaccination. Study-level points and caveats: Although most clonotypes did not, a small share appeared in both CD4 and CD8 compartments. Most clones from primary vaccination resurfaced after the booster (approximately 95% CD4, 70% to 90% CD8). Weaker in magnitude, the secondary response showed a faster peak on day 5 versus 15.

This CDR3 is built from 14 residues. Germline loops: CDR1 MNHNS, CDR2 SASEGT. Between the trimmed V and J ends, which lost 5 bases and 5 bases, there was a span of 16 bases. TCRdb processed the 5' RACE reads anew with MiXCR; each CDR3 protein has one entry. Of some 300,000 distinct CDR3 sequences listed, about 10% are singletons. This clonotype has just a few counts. The target antigen is unknown. The TCR originated in a man aged 18 to 30 who received the YFV17D yellow fever vaccine. The chain is built from TRBV6-1 and TRBJ2-7; no reliable D call. Sequenced here: CD4+ T cells sorted from PBMCs, sampled 5 days after the yellow fever booster vaccination. In DNA, the CDR3 is TGTGCCAGCAGTCGGACGGTAGATTTAAACGAGCAGTACGTC. Translating it yields CASSRTVDLNEQYV.